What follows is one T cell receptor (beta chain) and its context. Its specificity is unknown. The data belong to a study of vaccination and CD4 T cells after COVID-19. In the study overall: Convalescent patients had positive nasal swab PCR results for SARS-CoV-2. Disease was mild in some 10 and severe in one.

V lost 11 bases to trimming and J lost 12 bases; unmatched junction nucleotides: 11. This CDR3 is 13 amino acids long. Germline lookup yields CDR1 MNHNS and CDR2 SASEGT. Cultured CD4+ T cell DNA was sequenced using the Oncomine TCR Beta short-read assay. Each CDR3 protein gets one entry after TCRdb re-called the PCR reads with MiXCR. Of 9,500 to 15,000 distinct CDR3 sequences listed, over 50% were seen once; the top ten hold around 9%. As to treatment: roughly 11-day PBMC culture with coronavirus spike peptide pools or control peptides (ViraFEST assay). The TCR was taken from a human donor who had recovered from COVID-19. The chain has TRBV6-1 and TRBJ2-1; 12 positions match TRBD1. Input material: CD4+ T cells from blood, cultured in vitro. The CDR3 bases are TGTGCCTGCACTGGGACAGGGGGCGGATGGCAGTTCTTC. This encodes CACTGTGGGWQFF.